Below are 4 T cell receptor beta chains sequenced from a single sample in a study of T cells in Graves' hyperthyroidism and ophthalmopathy. RNA transcripts were the template for amplifying TCR beta CDR3 regions. The HTBI primer set served for first-round RT-PCR of the TCR CDR3. One entry per CDR3 protein, called by TCRdb with MiXCR from the multiplex PCR reads. This sample yields hundreds of thousands of distinct CDR3 sequences, of which approximately 15% are seen a single time; approximately 13% belongs to the top ten. Sequencing used blood. Every receptor here comes from a woman aged 40 to 55 with Graves' hyperthyroidism.

This clonotype was detected a few times. The genes are TRBV20-1 and TRBJ2-6; D is uncertain. This CDR3 has 15 amino acids. The germline V gene has CDR1 DFQATT and CDR2 SNEGSKA (reference sequence). Trimming cost V 6 bases and J 2 bases, with 14 bases left between them. The CDR3 here is CSAVLGSTGANVLTF. The CDR3, as DNA: TGCAGTGCCGTCCTAGGTAGTACTGGGGCCAACGTCCTGACTTTC.

This CDR3 is CASSFVRAGEQYF. CDR3 bases: TGTGCCAGCAGTTTTGTTAGGGCCGGCGAGCAGTACTTC. The V call is TRBV28, the J call TRBJ2-7; D gene uncertain. Trimming shortened V by 3 bases and J by 6 bases, and 12 bases separated the two germline ends. CDR1 and CDR2 (germline): MDHEN, SYDVKM. This CDR3 region has 13 residues. The full variable domain, rest sourced from reference TRBV28 and TRBJ2-7, is DVKVTQSSRYLVKRTGEKVFLECVQDMDHENMFWYRQDPGLGLRLIYFSYDVKMKEKGDIPEGYSVSREKKERFSLILESASTNQTSMYLCASSFVRAGEQYFGPGTRLTVT.

About this clonotype: This CDR3 fails to terminate in the conserved phenylalanine or tryptophan, so it likely reflects a read error. This chain uses TRBV18 with TRBJ1-2; D remains unclear. The CDR3 runs 16 residues. Germline V gene lookup returns CDR1 KGHSH and CDR2 LQKENI. Between the trimmed V and J ends, which lost 2 bases and 0 bases, there was a span of 13 bases. The CDR3 bases are TGTGCCAGCTCACCAGAGATGTCGGCCTCTAACTATGGCTACACCCTC. Translation gives CASSPEMSASNYGYTL.

This clonotype was seen ten or more times. V is TRBV5-1 and J is TRBJ1-1; possibly TRBD1 for D (6 bases). Germline CDR1 SGHRS, CDR2 YFSETQ. Trimming stripped 4 bases from V and 1 base from J, with 14 bases between. The CDR3 covers 15 residues. The CDR3 region is CASSLLGQTNTEAFF. The CDR3 nucleotides are TGCGCCAGCAGCCTTCTGGGACAAACGAACACTGAAGCTTTCTTT.